What follows are 21 T cell receptor beta chains derived from one specimen sequenced in a study of blood T cells in healthy people across ages. Together with a sample-barcoded 5' primer, a J-beta primer mix was included in a second PCR lasting about 7 to 11 cycles. MiXCR, applied by TCRdb to the 5' RACE reads, yields one record per CDR3 protein. The table lists about 1.7 million distinct CDR3 sequences, roughly 27% of them singletons. Sequencing input: blood. The source of these receptors is a woman aged 25 to 39 in good health.

V gene TRBV20-1 combines with J gene TRBJ1-2, with D maybe TRBD1 (5 bases). Trimming shortened V by 5 bases and J by 3 bases, and 16 bases separated the two germline ends. This CDR3 is built from 14 residues. Germline-derived CDR1 and CDR2 are DFQATT and SNEGSKA (reference sequence). CDR3 region: CSAGGIGDYYGYTF. The DNA of the CDR3 is TGCAGTGCTGGAGGAATAGGGGATTACTATGGCTACACCTTC.

This clonotype came up many times. V and J are TRBV29-1 and TRBJ2-5, with unresolved D. With 7 bases removed from V and 1 base from J, the gap between germline ends came to 7 bases. This CDR3 is built from 11 residues. The germline CDR1 and CDR2 sequences are SQVTM and ANQGSEA. This chain's CDR3 is CSAGGQETQYF. DNA for the CDR3: TGCAGCGCCGGTGGCCAAGAGACCCAGTACTTC. The full variable domain, its missing parts supplied by reference TRBV29-1 and TRBJ2-5, is SAVISQKPSRDICQRGTSLTIQCQVDSQVTMMFWYRQQPGQSLTLIATANQGSEATYESGFVIDKFPISRPNLTFSTLTVSNMSPEDSSIYLCSAGGQETQYFGPGTRLLVL.

The CDR3 sequence: CATSSSNLDQPQHF. The CDR3 DNA reads TGTGCCACCAGCAGCTCGAATCTTGATCAGCCCCAGCATTTT. The genes are TRBV15 and TRBJ1-5; no clear D gene. CDR3 length equals 14 residues. Germline CDR1 is LNHNV and CDR2 is YYDKDF (reference sequence). V lost 3 bases to trimming and J lost 5 bases, with 11 bases between them.

This clonotype was detected ten times or more. The chain recombines TRBV30 with TRBJ2-1, with D perhaps TRBD2 (5 bases). The CDR3 runs 12 residues. Germline loops: CDR1 GTSNPN, CDR2 SVGIG (reference sequence). V lost 0 bases to trimming and J lost 10 bases, with 10 bases between them. CDR3 amino acids: CAWSVHGEEQFF. For the CDR3, the DNA is TGTGCCTGGAGTGTACATGGGGAGGAGCAGTTCTTC.

The CDR3 DNA reads TGCAGTGCTAGGGAAGTGGGACAGCGTACTAGGCCCCAGCATTTT. Protein sequence: CSAREVGQRTRPQHF. The chain carries TRBV20-1 and TRBJ1-5, with 7 bases lining up with TRBD1. J gave up 9 bases and V 3 bases, and 14 bases lay outside the gene matches. Germline V gene lookup returns CDR1 DFQATT and CDR2 SNEGSKA (reference sequence). The CDR3 has 15 amino acids.

This clonotype was observed many times. This sequence joins TRBV6-1 and TRBJ2-1, with 12 bases that match TRBD2. The germline V gene has CDR1 MNHNS and CDR2 SASEGT. The CDR3 has 17 residues. V shed 5 bases, J shed 6 bases, and the junction held 11 bases outside the gene matches. CDR3 in amino acids: CASSRRLAGVGGNEQFF. CDR3 bases: TGTGCCAGCAGTCGGCGACTAGCGGGAGTAGGGGGCAATGAGCAGTTCTTC.

The chain couples TRBV5-1 to TRBJ2-3; 7 bases agree with TRBD2. The CDR3 runs to 14 residues. Germline trimming cut 3 bases from V and 3 bases from J; bases unmatched to any gene: 4. Germline CDR1 SGHRS, CDR2 YFSETQ. CDR3 sequence (DNA): TGCGCCAGCAGCTGGGGACTACTAACAGATACGCAGTATTTT. This translates into CASSWGLLTDTQYF.

The chain has TRBV2 and TRBJ1-1; 8 positions match TRBD1. Germline V gene data show CDR1 as SNHLY and CDR2 as FYNNEI. The CDR3 is made up of 14 amino acids. After removal of 7 bases from V and 0 bases from J, the junction contained 4 bases not matched to a gene. DNA for the CDR3: TGTGCCAGCAATTCGGACAGGGTGAACACTGAAGCTTTCTTT. Translating gives CASNSDRVNTEAFF. The full variable domain, rest sourced from reference TRBV2 and TRBJ1-1, is EPEVTQTPSHQVTQMGQEVILRCVPISNHLYFYWYRQILGQKVEFLVSFYNNEISEKSEIFDDQFSVERPDGSNFTLKIRSTKLEDSAMYFCASNSDRVNTEAFFGQGTRLTVV.

This clonotype was detected many times. The genes are TRBV15 and TRBJ2-7; D ambiguous. V lost 0 bases and J lost 3, with 9 bases in between. The germline V gene encodes CDR1 LNHNV and CDR2 YYDKDF (reference sequence). The CDR3 consists of 14 residues. The CDR3 region has the DNA TGTGCCACCAGCAGAGATGAGAGACACTACGAGCAGTACTTC. Translated: CATSRDERHYEQYF.

Points on this clonotype: An end of the junction differs from the germline gene, which may be a read error. This chain uses TRBV5-1 with TRBJ2-3, with D maybe TRBD1 (5 bases). There are 14 residues in the CDR3. CDR1 is SGHRS, CDR2 YFSETQ, per germline. The CDR3 region is CVSRPPGSTDTQYF. The DNA of the CDR3 is TGCGTCAGCAGACCACCAGGGAGCACAGATACGCAGTATTTT.

The chain couples TRBV2 to TRBJ2-5, with 9 bases aligning to TRBD2. Germline assignment: CDR1 SNHLY and CDR2 FYNNEI. V shed 5 bases, J shed 0 bases, and the junction held 4 bases outside the gene matches. This CDR3 spans 15 amino acids. The chain's CDR3 is CASSPSGVNQETQYF. The CDR3 nucleotides are TGTGCCAGCAGTCCTAGCGGGGTCAACCAAGAGACCCAGTACTTC.

Notes on this clonotype: One base away lies a much larger clone, so this may be a sequencing read error. The chain employs TRBV6-6 and TRBJ2-3; possible D gene TRBD1, 6 bases. Germline CDR1 reads MNHNY; CDR2 reads SVGAGI (reference sequence). V dropped 4 bases and J dropped 3 bases, with 17 bases sitting between them. This CDR3 contains 16 residues. CDR3 protein: CASSFGLGAQTDTQYF. CDR3 coding DNA: TGTGCCAGCAGTTTTGGACTGGGGGCGCAGACAGATACGCAGTATTTT.

This clonotype was recorded a few times. The rearrangement joins TRBV2 to TRBJ2-1; the D is unclear. CDR3 size: 15 residues. V gave up 5 bases and J gave up 0 bases, with 11 bases separating them. Germline assignment: CDR1 SNHLY and CDR2 FYNNEI. CDR3 protein: CASSKDLSSYNEQFF. The CDR3 DNA is TGTGCCAGCAGTAAGGACCTCAGCTCCTACAATGAGCAGTTCTTC.

The chain recombines TRBV5-1 with TRBJ1-1; D call uncertain. Germline V lookup: CDR1 SGHRS, CDR2 YFSETQ. The CDR3 has 14 amino acids. The V and J ends lost 1 base and 1 base respectively, with 8 bases between them. CDR3 amino acids: CASSLWNSNTEAFF. The CDR3 bases are TGCGCCAGCAGCTTGTGGAATTCGAACACTGAAGCTTTCTTT.

V and J are TRBV27 and TRBJ2-7; TRBD1 matches 9 bases. CDR1 is MNHEY and CDR2 is SMNVEV in the germline V gene (reference sequence). Trimming took 1 base from V and 3 from J; bases not matched to a gene: 4. The CDR3 has 15 residues. CDR3 coding DNA: TGTGCCAGCAGTTTATTAGGACAGGGGCACTACGAGCAGTACTTC. This encodes CASSLLGQGHYEQYF.

This clonotype occurred many times. The chain combines TRBV28 with TRBJ2-4; maybe TRBD2 (6 bases). The CDR3 sequence is 14 residues long. Germline CDR1 reads MDHEN; CDR2 reads SYDVKM. Trimming left V 7 bases short and J 0 bases short, with 10 bases between. CDR3 sequence reads: CASKSGRAKNIQYF. As DNA, the CDR3 is TGTGCCAGCAAAAGCGGGCGAGCCAAAAACATTCAGTACTTC.

This clonotype was seen a handful of times. The J gene is TRBJ2-1, the V gene TRBV7-2; 8 nucleotides agree with TRBD2. Germline V gene lookup returns CDR1 SGHTA and CDR2 FQGNSA. This CDR3 spans 18 amino acids. Trimming at V came to 1 base and at J to 9 bases, leaving 17 bases not matched to a gene. CDR3 sequence: CASSLVSIRGGGPVEQFF. In DNA form, the CDR3 reads TGTGCCAGCAGCTTAGTGTCAATACGGGGGGGAGGGCCTGTTGAGCAGTTCTTC. Complete variable domain (other parts from reference TRBV7-2 and TRBJ2-1): GAGVSQSPSNKVTEKGKDVELRCDPISGHTALYWYRQSLGQGLEFLIYFQGNSAPDKSGLPSDRFSAERTGGSVSTLTIQRTQQEDSAVYLCASSLVSIRGGGPVEQFFGPGTRLTVL.

About this clonotype: A read error may account for a junction end that differs from germline. V gene TRBV5-1 combines with J gene TRBJ1-4, with D uncertain. Germline loops: CDR1 SGHRS, CDR2 YFSETQ. The CDR3 consists of 15 residues. CDR3 region: CASSLRNSKDEKPFF. The CDR3 coding sequence is TGCGCCAGCAGCCTACGAAACTCTAAAGACGAAAAACCGTTTTTT.

The table lists this clonotype with a few counts. V and J are TRBV2 and TRBJ1-1; 7 positions match TRBD1. Germline V gives CDR1 SNHLY, CDR2 FYNNEI. Trimming took 8 bases from V and 5 from J; bases not matched to a gene: 8. The CDR3 length is 13 residues. The CDR3 DNA reads as TGTGCCAGCGGTGGACAGGCCAGAACTGAAGCTTTCTTT. Protein: CASGGQARTEAFF.

V gene TRBV14 combines with J gene TRBJ2-1; no reliable D call. Germline V gene data show CDR1 as SGHDN and CDR2 as FVKESK. The CDR3 totals 14 residues. Trimming removed 5 bases at V and 4 bases at J, with 12 bases between. CDR3 in amino acids: CASSLGLMYNEQFF. DNA for the CDR3: TGTGCCAGCAGCTTGGGCCTCATGTACAATGAGCAGTTCTTC.

The chain employs TRBV6-1 and TRBJ1-2; no firm D call. V was clipped by 6 bases and J by 4 bases, with 21 bases between them. The CDR3 runs to 16 residues. Germline CDR1 MNHNS, CDR2 SASEGT. CDR3 sequence: CASSNQRESFPYGYTF. The CDR3 nucleotides are TGTGCCAGCAGCAACCAGCGGGAGAGTTTTCCCTATGGCTACACCTTC.